This T cell receptor (beta chain) was identified in a study of OX40 agonist ivuxolimab in advanced cancers. Germline values: CDR1 LNHNV, CDR2 YYDKDF (reference sequence). The CDR3 is 17 residues long. V was shortened by 3 bases and J by 7 bases, with 22 bases between the two germline ends. The data were produced by immunoSEQ multiplex PCR, yet TCRdb's version contains in-frame clones alone and is incomplete. This sample has more than 55,000 clones, with around 90% found just once. The chain combines TRBV15 with TRBJ2-4; tentative D call: TRBD2 (7 bases). The origin of this receptor is an adult with an advanced solid tumor such as melanoma, head and neck, liver or kidney cancer. Sequenced here: CD4+ or CD8+ T cells sorted from blood, sampled in a trial of the OX40 agonist ivuxolimab. This chain's CDR3 is CATSRVGGAPEGNIQYF. The CDR3 DNA reads as TGTGCCACCAGCAGGGTTGGGGGGGCGCCAGAGGGGAACATTCAGTACTTC.